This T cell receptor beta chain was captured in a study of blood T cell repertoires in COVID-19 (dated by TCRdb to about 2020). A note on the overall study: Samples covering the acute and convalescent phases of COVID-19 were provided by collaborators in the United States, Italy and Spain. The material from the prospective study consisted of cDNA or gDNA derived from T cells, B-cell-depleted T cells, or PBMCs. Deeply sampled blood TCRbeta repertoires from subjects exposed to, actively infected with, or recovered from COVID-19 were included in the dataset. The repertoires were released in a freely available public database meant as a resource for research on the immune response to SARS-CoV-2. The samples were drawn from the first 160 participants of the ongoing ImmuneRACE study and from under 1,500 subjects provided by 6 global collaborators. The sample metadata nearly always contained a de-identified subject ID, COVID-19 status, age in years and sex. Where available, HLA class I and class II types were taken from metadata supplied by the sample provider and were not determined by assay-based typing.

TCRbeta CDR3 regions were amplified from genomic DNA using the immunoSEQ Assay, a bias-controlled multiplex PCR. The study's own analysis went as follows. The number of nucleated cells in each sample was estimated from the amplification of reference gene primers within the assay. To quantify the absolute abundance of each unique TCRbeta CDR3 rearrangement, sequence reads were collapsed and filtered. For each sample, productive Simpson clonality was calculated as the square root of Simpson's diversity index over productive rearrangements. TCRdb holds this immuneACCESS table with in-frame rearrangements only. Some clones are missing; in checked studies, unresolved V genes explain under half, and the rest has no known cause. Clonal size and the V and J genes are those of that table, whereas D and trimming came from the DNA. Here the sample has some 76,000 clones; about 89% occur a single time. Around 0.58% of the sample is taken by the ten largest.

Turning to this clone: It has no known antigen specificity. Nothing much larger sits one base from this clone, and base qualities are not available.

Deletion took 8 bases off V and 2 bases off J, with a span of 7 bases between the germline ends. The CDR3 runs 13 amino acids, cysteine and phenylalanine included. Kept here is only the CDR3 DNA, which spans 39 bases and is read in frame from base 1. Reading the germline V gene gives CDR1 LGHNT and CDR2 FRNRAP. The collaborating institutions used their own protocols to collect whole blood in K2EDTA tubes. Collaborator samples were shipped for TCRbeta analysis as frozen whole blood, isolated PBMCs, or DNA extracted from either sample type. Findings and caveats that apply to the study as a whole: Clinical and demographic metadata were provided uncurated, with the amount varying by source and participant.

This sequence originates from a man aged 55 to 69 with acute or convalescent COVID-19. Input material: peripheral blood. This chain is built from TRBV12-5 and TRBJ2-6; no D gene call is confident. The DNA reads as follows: TGTGCTAGTATCCGGGCTGGGGCCAACGTCCTGACTTTC. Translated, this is CASIRAGANVLTF.